The following is a T cell receptor beta chain sequence with its context. This sample stems from a study of blood T cell repertoires in COVID-19. As for the study in general: Samples of COVID-19 (acute and convalescent) were obtained from the United States, Italy and Spain. PBMCs, B-cell-depleted T cells, or T cells were the source of the cDNA or gDNA that made up the material.

Germline V gene lookup returns CDR1 SGHNT and CDR2 YYREEE (reference sequence). Trimming removed 4 bases at V and 5 bases at J, with 21 bases between. The CDR3 totals 16 residues. In the authors' workflow: Amplification from reference gene primers served as the basis for estimated nucleated cell counts. Clones were read by immunoSEQ multiplex PCR, and TCRdb kept only the in-frame ones, dropping some. V and J calls and clone size are as listed in that table; D and trimming were resolved from the DNA. Among more than 110,000 clones listed, about four fifths were seen once. Specimen: peripheral blood. This receptor was taken from a human donor in a cohort sampled during active COVID-19. The chain combines TRBV5-4 with TRBJ1-1; maybe TRBD1 (5 bases). The CDR3, as DNA: TGTGCCAGCAGCCCTGCTTTTGGGACTGGGAGAACTGAAGCTTTCTTT. Its protein product is CASSPAFGTGRTEAFF.